The 5 T cell receptor beta chains below come from one sample, sequenced in a study of regulatory T cells in long-lasting Graves disease. Sample time point: newly diagnosed GD, antithyroid drugs for less than 3 months. After RNA was extracted from PBMCs, the TCR library was made from it. CDR3 regions were amplified by Arm-PCR using iRepertoire HTBI primers to build TCR beta libraries. TCRdb itself ran the multiplex PCR reads through MiXCR, one entry per CDR3 protein. The sample has about 540,000 distinct CDR3 sequences, roughly 13% seen once; the top ten hold roughly a tenth. These data also formed part of another study, on T cells in Graves' hyperthyroidism and ophthalmopathy.

The source was peripheral blood mononuclear cells (PBMCs), collected at new diagnosis, from a patient treated with antithyroid drugs. These receptors came from a man between 25 and 39 years old with Graves disease.

This clonotype was counted only a few times. The chain is built from TRBV3-1 and TRBJ2-3, with a weak D call TRBD2 (5 bases). Germline lookup yields CDR1 LGHDT and CDR2 YNNKEL (reference sequence). The CDR3 has 15 amino acids. V shed 2 bases and J shed 6 bases, with 15 bases lying between them. The CDR3 sequence: CASSQFGEEEDTQYF. The DNA of the CDR3 is TGTGCCAGCAGCCAATTCGGAGAGGAGGAGGATACGCAGTATTTT.

The V and J genes are TRBV5-1 and TRBJ1-6, with D possibly being TRBD1 (6 bases). Looked up from germline, CDR1 is SGHRS and CDR2 is YFSETQ. Trimming took 0 bases from V and 7 from J, leaving 14 bases between them. This CDR3 is 16 amino acids long. The CDR3 loop reads CASSLGGHPSNSPLHF. The CDR3 DNA reads as TGCGCCAGCAGCTTGGGGGGGCACCCCTCAAATTCACCCCTCCACTTT.

The sample holds many counts of this clonotype. The V call is TRBV7-2, the J call TRBJ2-1, with TRBD2 identical over 15 bases. This CDR3 spans 16 amino acids. V lost 2 bases, J lost 8 bases, and 4 bases stayed unmatched. The germline gives CDR1 SGHTA, CDR2 FQGNSA. In DNA form, the CDR3 reads TGTGCCAGCAGCTTACTTGGACTAGCGGGAGGGCATGAGCAGTTCTTC. Amino acids: CASSLLGLAGGHEQFF.

In this sample, this clonotype turned up many times. V is TRBV24-1 and J is TRBJ1-1; D may be TRBD1 (6 bases). Germline lookup yields CDR1 KGHDR and CDR2 SFDVKD. The CDR3 length is 15 residues. The V and J ends lost 3 bases and 3 bases respectively, with 13 bases between them. CDR3 nucleotides: TGTGCCACCAGTGATACGACAGGTCGGGACACTGAAGCTTTCTTT. This gives the protein CATSDTTGRDTEAFF.

This clonotype was detected a few times. This may come from a read error, since a much larger clone is one base off. The V gene is TRBV24-1, the J gene TRBJ1-4, with D uncertain. The CDR3 is 14 amino acids. The germline gives CDR1 KGHDR, CDR2 SFDVKD. V was clipped by 5 bases and J by 3 bases, with 9 bases between them. DNA for the CDR3: TGTGCCACCAGTGGTCCCCCTCCTAATGAAAAACTGTTTTTT. This encodes CATSGPPPNEKLFF.